The rows below give T cell receptor beta chains drawn from one sample of a study of cytomegalovirus exposure and HLA in healthy donors. The assay was immunoSEQ multiplex PCR, and TCRdb's table has in-frame clones only and misses some. Of under 200,000 clones in the sample, around 77% were seen once. The sequencing input was PBMCs. The receptors come from a man aged 55 to 69 in good health and CMV-seronegative. Both conserved end residues are trimmed from each CDR3. The D gene is left open where the match is weak. Part of the rows lack a size; the others show once, few, many or a class for expanded clones.

D: TRBD1
J: TRBJ2-1
size: .
V: TRBV18
CDR3: ASSPGQLPHEF

D: .
J: TRBJ1-1
size: medium-sized
V: TRBV10-2
CDR3: ASSDIKTVLTEAF

D: TRBD2
J: TRBJ2-2
size: .
V: TRBV5-1
CDR3: ASSARLAGRANTGELF

D: .
J: TRBJ2-6
size: .
V: TRBV29-1
CDR3: SVDSSGANVLT

D: .
J: TRBJ2-7
size: .
V: TRBV2
CDR3: ASTNPSGSYEQY

D: TRBD2
J: TRBJ2-2
size: few
V: TRBV5-1
CDR3: ASSREGAGELF

D: TRBD2
J: TRBJ2-7
size: .
V: TRBV4-3
CDR3: ASSQDSGNHHYEQY

D: .
J: TRBJ2-1
size: .
V: TRBV11-2
CDR3: ASSKGRTENNEQF

D: .
J: TRBJ2-1
size: .
V: TRBV5-1
CDR3: ASSLSQGTFDEQF

D: TRBD1
J: TRBJ1-3
size: .
V: TRBV7-9
CDR3: ASSESGGVYTIY

D: .
J: TRBJ1-1
size: .
V: TRBV6-5
CDR3: ASSYSYRNTEAF

D: TRBD1
J: TRBJ1-1
size: .
V: TRBV4-1
CDR3: ASSQRQGGTEAF

D: TRBD2
J: TRBJ2-1
size: .
V: TRBV11-2
CDR3: ASSLDIAGGPSYNEQF

D: .
J: TRBJ2-1
size: .
V: TRBV6-5
CDR3: ASSYLPRSNEQF

D: TRBD2
J: TRBJ2-2
size: .
V: TRBV7-8
CDR3: ASSLVSGRGLEAGELF

D: TRBD2
J: TRBJ2-1
size: .
V: TRBV6-4
CDR3: ASTPRAGGQGEQF

D: .
J: TRBJ1-3
size: .
V: TRBV9
CDR3: ASSAQGRDTKSGNTIY

D: TRBD2
J: TRBJ2-7
size: .
V: TRBV7-2
CDR3: ASSPLAGGFYEQY

D: TRBD1
J: TRBJ1-4
size: once
V: TRBV15
CDR3: ATSRGPGQGASSNEKLF

D: .
J: TRBJ2-7
size: .
V: TRBV11-2
CDR3: ASSLGAAIYEQY

D: TRBD1
J: TRBJ1-4
size: .
V: TRBV25-1
CDR3: ASRGQGYEKLF

D: .
J: TRBJ2-1
size: once
V: TRBV19
CDR3: ASSIDRHNEQF

D: TRBD2
J: TRBJ2-2
size: .
V: TRBV5-4
CDR3: ASSLGAGGLTGELF

D: .
J: TRBJ1-2
size: .
V: TRBV28
CDR3: ASSLIEGVYGYT

D: .
J: TRBJ1-6
size: .
V: TRBV27
CDR3: ASSLGAGTHLH

D: TRBD2
J: TRBJ2-7
size: .
V: TRBV7-2
CDR3: ASSPGLVPYEQY

D: TRBD1
J: TRBJ1-2
size: few
V: TRBV4-2
CDR3: ASSQEDRGDYGYT

D: TRBD1
J: TRBJ2-1
size: once
V: TRBV5-1
CDR3: ASSRTGTAYNEQF

D: .
J: TRBJ1-1
size: few
V: TRBV27
CDR3: ASSLPIGDTEAF

D: TRBD2
J: TRBJ2-3
size: .
V: TRBV19
CDR3: ASSIGASGPTDTQY

D: .
J: TRBJ1-1
size: .
V: TRBV2
CDR3: ASSTLWANTEAF

D: TRBD1
J: TRBJ1-1
size: .
V: TRBV6-5
CDR3: ASSYSPGQDTEAF

D: .
J: TRBJ1-5
size: few
V: TRBV5-1
CDR3: ASSLMADQPQH

D: TRBD2
J: TRBJ2-1
size: .
V: TRBV6-4
CDR3: ASSDGGRASYNEQF

D: .
J: TRBJ2-3
size: .
V: TRBV2
CDR3: ASILEHTDTQY

D: .
J: TRBJ2-1
size: once
V: TRBV7-2
CDR3: ASSSPSREQF

D: .
J: TRBJ1-2
size: .
V: TRBV6-5
CDR3: ASTQGGQNYGYP

D: .
J: TRBJ1-5
size: .
V: TRBV19
CDR3: ASEGGGVIQAGQPQH

D: TRBD1
J: TRBJ1-2
size: .
V: TRBV5-6
CDR3: ASSRRDRNYGYT